This TCR beta chain appears in the sequencing data of a study of T cell responses to AZD1222 COVID-19 vaccine. TCRdb's copy holds only in-frame clones and misses some; the assay was immunoSEQ multiplex PCR. The repertoire includes roughly 180,000 clones, roughly 92% of them detected once, and approximately 1.7% sits in the top ten. Between the trimmed V and J ends, which lost 0 bases and 1 base, there was a span of 10 bases. In germline, CDR1 is MNHEY, CDR2 SVGAGI. The CDR3 covers 16 residues. Study-level results: Clonal diversity may have been underestimated, and the donors were mostly white British, with more females than males.

Concerning this clone: The antigen is undetermined.

The TCR comes from an adult who received the AZD1222 COVID-19 vaccine. The genes are TRBV6-5 and TRBJ2-1, with D tentatively TRBD1 or TRBD2 (6 bases each). The source material was peripheral blood, sampled 28 days after the second AZD1222 dose. The CDR3 reads CASSYSRGASYNEQFF. CDR3 nucleotide sequence: TGTGCCAGCAGTTACTCTAGGGGGGCTTCCTACAATGAGCAGTTCTTC.